Reported below is one TCR beta chain. Authors' analysis steps: Estimation of nucleated cell counts was performed using reference gene primer amplification. Data came from immunoSEQ multiplex PCR; TCRdb stores just in-frame clones and leaves some out. V, J and clone size are those of that table, while D and trimming were read from the DNA. Counted here are around 110,000 clones, roughly nine tenths occurring once; the ten biggest clones make up under 2%. This record belongs to a study of blood T cell repertoires in COVID-19. About the study: Nucleic acid was either cDNA or gDNA, and it came from T cells, B-cell-depleted T cells, or PBMCs.

J gave up 5 bases and V 4 bases, and 15 bases lay outside the gene matches. Germline CDR1 MNHEY, CDR2 SMNVEV (reference sequence). The CDR3 contains 17 residues. The TCR originated in a human donor with active COVID-19. The donor label of this sample is uncertain. Sequencing was done on a sample of peripheral blood. V and J are TRBV27 and TRBJ2-7, with TRBD1 matching 9 bases. The CDR3 loop is CASSSLSITQGADEQYF. CDR3 DNA: TGTGCCAGCAGTTCATTATCGATTACACAGGGGGCAGACGAGCAGTACTTC.